This TCR beta chain was sequenced in a study of blood T cell repertoires in COVID-19. Background on the study: PBMCs, B-cell-depleted T cells, or T cells were the source of the cDNA or gDNA that made up the material.

This clone has a handful of counts. Per the study methods: Reference gene primer amplification gave estimated nucleated cell counts. Measured with immunoSEQ multiplex PCR; TCRdb has only the in-frame clones, and not every one. That table furnishes V, J and clone size, whereas the DNA furnished D and trimming. Found here are about 140,000 clones, about 80% of them singletons; the top ten hold around a sixth. The CDR3 length is 13 residues. Trimming removed 4 bases from V and 9 bases from J; junction bases left unmatched: 4. Germline V gives CDR1 SGHNT, CDR2 YYREEE (reference sequence). The sample comprised peripheral blood. The TCR originated in a man aged 50-59 years with acute or convalescent COVID-19. V and J are TRBV5-4 and TRBJ2-1; 10 positions match TRBD2. CDR3 loop: CASSQGTSVEQFF. DNA for the CDR3: TGTGCCAGCAGCCAGGGGACTAGCGTTGAGCAGTTCTTC.